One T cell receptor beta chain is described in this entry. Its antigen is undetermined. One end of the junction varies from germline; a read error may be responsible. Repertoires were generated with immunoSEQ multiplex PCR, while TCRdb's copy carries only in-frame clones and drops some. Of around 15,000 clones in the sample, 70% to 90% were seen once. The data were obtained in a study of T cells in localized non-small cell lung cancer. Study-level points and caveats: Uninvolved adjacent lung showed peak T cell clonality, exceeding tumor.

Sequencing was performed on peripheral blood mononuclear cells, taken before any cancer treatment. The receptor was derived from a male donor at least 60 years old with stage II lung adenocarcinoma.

CDR3 bases: TGTGCCAGCAGTGAAGCGAATGGACTTGGCCACACCTTC. It yields the protein CASSEANGLGHTF. The rearrangement uses TRBV6-1 and TRBJ1-2; D not certain. The CDR3 runs to 13 residues. Per germline, CDR1 MNHNS and CDR2 SASEGT.